These 26 T cell receptor beta chains were sequenced from one sample in a study of blood T cell repertoires in COVID-19. Sequenced by immunoSEQ multiplex PCR; TCRdb stores in-frame clones only, minus some. The data show about 210,000 clones, roughly nine tenths seen once. The sample comprised peripheral blood. The receptors derive from a woman in her sixties or seventies with acute or convalescent COVID-19.

The chain links TRBV6-2 or TRBV6-3 to TRBJ2-7; tentatively, D is TRBD1 (6 bases). There are 12 residues in the CDR3. The germline V and J ends were trimmed by 4 bases and 6 bases, with 10 bases remaining between them. Germline lookup yields CDR1 MNHEY and CDR2 SVGEGT. CDR3 loop: CASSFQGPEQYF. CDR3 sequence (DNA): TGTGCCAGCAGTTTCCAGGGGCCCGAGCAGTACTTC.

This clone was counted a few times. Other DNA sequences within the sample encode an identical CDR3. The chain recombines TRBV3-1 (or the pseudogene TRBV3-2) with TRBJ2-5; TRBD2 aligns across 7 bases. The CDR3 extends over 14 amino acids. The ends lost 2 bases at V and 2 bases at J; junction bases unmatched: 2. The germline V gene has CDR1 LGHDT and CDR2 YNNKEL (reference sequence). CDR3 in amino acids: CASSQRAGQETQYF. The CDR3 region has the DNA TGTGCCAGCAGCCAAAGAGCGGGGCAAGAGACCCAGTACTTC.

The chain links TRBV28 to TRBJ1-6; 7 bases are shared with TRBD1. V trimming: 3 bases; J trimming: 7 bases; junction bases outside the gene matches: 6. From germline, CDR1 is MDHEN and CDR2 SYDVKM. The CDR3 sequence is 15 residues long. CDR3 DNA sequence: TGTGCCAGCAGTTTGGGGGACAGACTGAATTCACCCCTCCACTTT. It codes for CASSLGDRLNSPLHF.

This chain links TRBV6-2 or TRBV6-3 with TRBJ1-1; D remains ambiguous. This CDR3 contains 15 residues. CDR1 and CDR2 from the germline V gene are MNHEY and SVGEGT. V gave up 2 bases and J gave up 1 base, with 11 bases separating them. CDR3 amino acids: CASSYLDLENTEAFF. The CDR3 DNA reads as TGTGCCAGCAGTTACCTAGACTTAGAGAACACTGAAGCTTTCTTT.

In this sample, this clone turned up a few times. The V gene is TRBV28, the J gene TRBJ2-1; 9 nucleotides agree with TRBD2. This CDR3 contains 17 residues. The V segment lost 5 bases and the J segment 8 bases; nucleotides outside the gene matches: 16. Germline assignment: CDR1 MDHEN and CDR2 SYDVKM. CDR3 in amino acids: CASSQISGTSTLDEQFF. In DNA form, the CDR3 reads TGTGCCAGCAGTCAAATATCCGGGACTAGCACGTTGGATGAGCAGTTCTTC.

Here the CDR3 DNA reads TGTGCCAGCAGCCAAGTAGTAGCGGGAGATACGCAGTATTTT. It specifies CASSQVVAGDTQYF. This chain connects TRBV14 to TRBJ2-3, with 7 positions matching TRBD2. Germline CDR1 reads SGHDN; CDR2 reads FVKESK. The ends lost 1 base at V and 5 bases at J; junction bases unmatched: 3. The CDR3 has 14 amino acids. Full variable domain (missing parts from reference TRBV14 and TRBJ2-3): EAGVTQFPSHSVIEKGQTVTLRCDPISGHDNLYWYRRVMGKEIKFLLHFVKESKQDESGMPNNRFLAERTGGTYSTLKVQPAELEDSGVYFCASSQVVAGDTQYFGPGTRLTVL.

The chain employs TRBV7-9 and TRBJ2-1; 7 nucleotides line up with TRBD2. The ends lost 3 bases at V and 8 bases at J; junction bases unmatched: 7. Germline CDR1 is SEHNR and CDR2 is FQNEAQ (reference sequence). The CDR3 consists of 14 residues. The CDR3 DNA reads as TGTGCCAGCAGCTTTAACGGGGGGATAGATGAGCAGTTCTTC. Amino acid sequence: CASSFNGGIDEQFF.

This chain connects TRBV5-1 to TRBJ2-1; 7 bases line up with TRBD1. CDR1 SGHRS and CDR2 YFSETQ come from the germline V gene. This CDR3 spans 16 amino acids. The ends lost 2 bases at V and 3 bases at J; junction bases unmatched: 8. The CDR3 region is CASSLGGDISYNEQFF. The CDR3 nucleotides are TGCGCCAGCAGCTTAGGGGGCGATATTAGCTACAATGAGCAGTTCTTC.

The rearrangement uses TRBV6-6 and TRBJ2-7, with D possibly being TRBD2 (5 bases). V shed 2 bases and J shed 2 bases, with 13 bases lying between them. CDR3 length equals 15 residues. Germline V gene lookup returns CDR1 MNHNY and CDR2 SVGAGI (reference sequence). The DNA of the CDR3 is TGTGCCAGCAGTTACGGACCGACTACCCCCTACGAGCAGTACTTC. Amino acids: CASSYGPTTPYEQYF.

This clone was seen just once. This chain joins TRBV6-5 and TRBJ1-4; D is uncertain. The germline gives CDR1 MNHEY, CDR2 SVGAGI. The CDR3 has 14 amino acids. Trimming shortened V by 4 bases and J by 4 bases, and 10 bases separated the two germline ends. DNA of the CDR3: TGTGCCAGCAGTTTGGTTAGATTTAATGAAAAACTGTTTTTT. Amino acid sequence: CASSLVRFNEKLFF.

To note about this clone: At the DNA level, this CDR3 is encoded by other sequences in the same sample as well. This rearrangement joins TRBV5-4 to TRBJ2-7; TRBD1 aligns across 10 bases. Germline V gene data show CDR1 as SGHNT and CDR2 as YYREEE (reference sequence). J was trimmed by 1 base and V by 0 bases; bases with no gene match: 1. The CDR3 extends over 15 amino acids. CDR3 DNA: TGTGCCAGCAGCTTGGCGGGACAGGGGTCCTACGAGCAGTACTTC. Residues: CASSLAGQGSYEQYF.

This clone was seen once. V is TRBV2 and J is TRBJ2-7, with a possible D match to TRBD1 (6 bases). Trimming took 8 bases from V and 5 from J, leaving 28 bases between them. Germline CDR1 reads SNHLY; CDR2 reads FYNNEI. The length of the CDR3 is 17 residues. The DNA of the CDR3 is TGTGCCAGCCACAATCGAATTGGGCGGACAGAGGCTAACGAGCAGTACTTC. It encodes CASHNRIGRTEANEQYF.

The chain carries TRBV6-2 or TRBV6-3 and TRBJ2-5, with unresolved D. The CDR3 is 16 amino acids. Looked up from germline, CDR1 is MNHEY and CDR2 is SVGEGT. Trimming shortened V by 0 bases and J by 2 bases, and 13 bases separated the two germline ends. The chain's CDR3 is CASSYSIRRKQETQYF. CDR3 nucleotide sequence: TGTGCCAGCAGTTACTCGATACGGCGGAAACAAGAGACCCAGTACTTC.

V gene TRBV4-1 combines with J gene TRBJ1-5; 10 bases align to TRBD1. CDR1 and CDR2 from the germline V gene are MGHRA and YSYEKL. This CDR3 has 16 amino acids. The junction had 3 bases not matched to a gene; V was cut back by 0 bases and J by 4 bases. CDR3 protein: CASSQDAGQGNQPQHF. CDR3 in DNA: TGCGCCAGCAGCCAAGACGCGGGACAGGGGAATCAGCCCCAGCATTTT.

The J gene is TRBJ1-6, the V gene TRBV7-3; the D gene is possibly TRBD1 (5 bases). Between the trimmed V and J ends, which lost 5 bases and 9 bases, there was a span of 14 bases. This CDR3 region has 14 residues. The germline gives CDR1 SGHTA, CDR2 FQGTGA. In nucleotides, the CDR3 is TGTGCCAGCAGCGTCGGGACTACGGGTTCACCCCTCCACTTT. Protein: CASSVGTTGSPLHF.

CDR3 amino acids: CASSERQGLANIQYF. CDR3 sequence (DNA): TGTGCCAGCAGTGAGAGACAGGGGTTGGCAAACATTCAGTACTTC. V is TRBV6-1 and J is TRBJ2-4; 8 bases line up with TRBD1. This CDR3 has 15 amino acids. Unmatched junction bases numbered 7, after V lost 3 bases and J lost 6 bases. Germline lookup yields CDR1 MNHNS and CDR2 SASEGT.

Only one count was recorded for this clone. The gene calls are TRBV2 and TRBJ1-2, with 8 nucleotides matching TRBD1. This CDR3 contains 13 residues. Germline V lookup: CDR1 SNHLY, CDR2 FYNNEI. The ends lost 10 bases at V and 5 bases at J; junction bases unmatched: 9. CDR3 sequence (DNA): TGTGCCACCCAGACAGGGGAGGGGTATGGCTACACCTTC. This sequence encodes CATQTGEGYGYTF. Combining the CDR3 with reference TRBV2 and TRBJ1-2 gives the whole variable domain EPEVTQTPSHQVTQMGQEVILRCVPISNHLYFYWYRQILGQKVEFLVSFYNNEISEKSEIFDDQFSVERPDGSNFTLKIRSTKLEDSAMYFCATQTGEGYGYTFGSGTRLTVV.

The chain links TRBV14 to TRBJ1-6; D not resolved. Trimming took 4 bases from V and 7 from J, leaving 14 bases between them. The CDR3 spans 15 residues. Germline CDR1 reads SGHDN; CDR2 reads FVKESK. CDR3 DNA sequence: TGTGCCAGCAGCCCCGAAGGGAGAGGCAATTCACCCCTCCACTTT. Protein: CASSPEGRGNSPLHF.

The V and J genes are TRBV27 and TRBJ1-6, with 7 positions matching TRBD1. The CDR3 is 16 amino acids. V gave up 6 bases and J gave up 7 bases; unmatched junction bases: 12. Germline CDR1 and CDR2: MNHEY and SMNVEV (reference sequence). The CDR3 DNA is TGTGCCAGCAGAAATATACAGGGGTTGCACAATTCACCCCTCCACTTT. This gives the protein CASRNIQGLHNSPLHF.

V and J are TRBV7-9 and TRBJ1-1; TRBD1 matches 9 bases. With 3 bases clipped from V and 4 bases from J, the junction kept 3 bases outside the gene matches. The V gene's germline CDR1 is SEHNR and CDR2 FQNEAQ (reference sequence). CDR3 size: 14 residues. The CDR3 DNA sequence: TGTGCCAGCAGCTTCGGGACAGGGAGCACTGAAGCTTTCTTT. Encoded protein: CASSFGTGSTEAFF.

The CDR3 nucleotides read TGTGCCAGCAGCTCGGATACAGGGGGACTTGCCTACGAGCAGTACTTC. Its translation: CASSSDTGGLAYEQYF. This chain links TRBV7-2 with TRBJ2-7, with 8 nucleotides matching TRBD1. The V gene's germline CDR1 is SGHTA and CDR2 FQGNSA. V gave up 4 bases and J gave up 2 bases; unmatched junction bases: 10. CDR3 length: 16 amino acids.

This sequence joins TRBV18 and TRBJ2-2, with TRBD1 as a possible D gene (6 bases). Germline V CDR1 and CDR2: KGHSH, LQKENI. CDR3 length: 16 residues. Trimming pared 0 bases from V and 4 bases from J, leaving 12 bases between. CDR3 loop: CASSPPGTFGTGELFF. For the CDR3, the DNA is TGTGCCAGCTCACCACCCGGGACATTTGGCACCGGGGAGCTGTTTTTT.

The genes are TRBV3-1 (or the pseudogene TRBV3-2) and TRBJ1-2; D might be TRBD1 (5 bases). Germline V lookup: CDR1 LGHDT, CDR2 YNNKEL (reference sequence). The CDR3 spans 14 residues. V was cut by 6 bases and J by 6 bases, with 17 bases left in between. CDR3 region: CASRLVGGDHGYTF. CDR3 DNA: TGTGCCAGCAGACTCGTCGGGGGGGATCATGGCTACACCTTC.

This clone was seen a single time. The chain is built from TRBV27 and TRBJ2-6; D gene ambiguous. Trimming took 3 bases from V and 0 from J, leaving 12 bases between them. Germline assignment: CDR1 MNHEY and CDR2 SMNVEV (reference sequence). This CDR3 comprises 17 residues. DNA of the CDR3: TGTGCCAGCAGTTTTGCACGCACCGGCTCTGGGGCCAACGTCCTGACTTTC. Translated: CASSFARTGSGANVLTF.

V is TRBV4-3 and J is TRBJ2-2; D remains ambiguous. Trimming removed 4 bases at V and 7 bases at J, with 16 bases between. The CDR3 totals 15 residues. Germline V gene lookup returns CDR1 LGHNA and CDR2 YSLEER. CDR3 amino acids: CASSPVVMRHGELFF. The CDR3 nucleotides are TGCGCCAGCAGCCCTGTAGTGATGCGCCACGGGGAGCTGTTTTTT.

Note on this clone: One junction end disagrees with the germline gene, perhaps due to a read error. The V and J genes are TRBV6-1 and TRBJ2-1; tentatively, D is TRBD1 (5 bases). From germline, CDR1 is MNHNS and CDR2 SASEGT. CDR3 size: 10 residues. CDR3 in amino acids: CASGDTGQFF. The CDR3 DNA reads as TGTGCCAGCGGTGATACAGGGCAGTTCTTC.